The 8 T cell receptor beta chains in this list originate from one sample, sequenced in a study of blood T cell repertoires in COVID-19 (dated by TCRdb to the early 2020s). To prepare the library, the immunoSEQ multiplex PCR assay was applied. In its TCRdb copy, this immuneACCESS table keeps in-frame sequences only and misses some clones. Where compared with another copy, unresolved V genes explain less than half of these, and the others have no known cause. The sample table contains fewer than 85,000 clones; only one count was recorded for about three quarters of them. About 40% of the sample is held by the ten biggest clonotypes. The sequencing sample was made of peripheral blood. These receptors originate from a woman aged 70-85 years with acute or convalescent COVID-19.

This rearrangement joins TRBV2 to TRBJ1-5, with no clear D. The ends were cut back, 1 base at V and 5 bases at J, with 9 bases in the middle. Per germline, CDR1 SNHLY and CDR2 FYNNEI. CDR3 length: 14 amino acids. The CDR3 sequence is CASSEGRSHQPQHF. The CDR3 nucleotides read TGTGCCAGCAGTGAAGGCAGGTCCCATCAGCCCCAGCATTTT.

This chain joins TRBV28 and TRBJ1-2; a weak D match, TRBD1 (5 bases). CDR1 and CDR2 (germline): MDHEN, SYDVKM. The CDR3 is 14 residues long. Trimming cost V 8 bases and J 0 bases, with 13 bases left between them. The CDR3 is CASGRVAANYGYTF. CDR3 DNA: TGTGCCAGCGGCAGGGTTGCGGCTAACTATGGCTACACCTTC.

A few counts support this clone. V usage is TRBV9 and J usage is TRBJ2-7; D not certain. The V gene lost 4 bases and the J gene lost 4 bases, with 15 bases spanning the gap. This CDR3 contains 14 residues. CDR1 SGDLS and CDR2 YYNGEE come from the germline V gene. This CDR3 is CASSTHPNSYEQYF. In DNA, the CDR3 is TGTGCCAGCAGCACCCACCCGAACTCATACGAGCAGTACTTC.

The V call is TRBV5-6, the J call TRBJ1-1, with D hard to call. CDR1 is SGHDT, CDR2 YYEEEE, per germline. V lost 0 bases and J lost 8, with 5 bases in between. The CDR3 contains 11 residues. The CDR3 DNA is TGTGCCAGCAGCTTGGACCTAGAAGCTTTCTTT. This codes for CASSLDLEAFF.

This chain uses TRBV5-6 with TRBJ1-3; no firm D call. Trimming took off 0 bases at V and 0 bases at J, with 7 bases between the two ends. The CDR3 length is 15 residues. The germline CDR1 and CDR2 sequences are SGHDT and YYEEEE. CDR3 region: CASSLDGDSGNTIYF. The CDR3 DNA sequence: TGTGCCAGCAGCTTGGACGGTGACTCTGGAAACACCATATATTTT. Variable domain in full (rest from reference TRBV5-6 and TRBJ1-3): DAGVTQSPTHLIKTRGQQVTLRCSPKSGHDTVSWYQQALGQGPQFIFQYYEEEERQRGNFPDRFSGHQFPNYSSELNVNALLLGDSALYLCASSLDGDSGNTIYFGEGSWLTVV.

The genes are TRBV28 and TRBJ2-3; D not certain. This CDR3 has 15 amino acids. V lost 3 bases, J lost 4 bases, and 14 bases lay in between. Germline CDR1 MDHEN, CDR2 SYDVKM. The CDR3: CASSLLRFRADTQYF. The CDR3 DNA follows: TGTGCCAGCAGTTTGCTTAGGTTTCGGGCAGATACGCAGTATTTT.

This clone was found a few times. The chain employs TRBV30 and TRBJ1-2; a weak D match, TRBD1 (5 bases). The CDR3 loop spans 13 amino acids. Trimming cost V 0 bases and J 3 bases, with 8 bases left between them. CDR1 is GTSNPN, CDR2 SVGIG, per germline (reference sequence). DNA of the CDR3: TGTGCCTGGAGTGTACAGGTTGACTATGGCTACACCTTC. Translated, it gives CAWSVQVDYGYTF.

V gene TRBV5-1 combines with J gene TRBJ1-4, with 9 bases lining up with TRBD1. The CDR3 sequence is 16 residues long. V lost 4 bases and J lost 7; bases outside the gene matches: 11. Germline V lookup: CDR1 SGHRS, CDR2 YFSETQ. CDR3 DNA: TGCGCCAGCAGCAGGACGGGACAGGGAACAAGTGAAAAACTGTTTTTT. As protein: CASSRTGQGTSEKLFF.